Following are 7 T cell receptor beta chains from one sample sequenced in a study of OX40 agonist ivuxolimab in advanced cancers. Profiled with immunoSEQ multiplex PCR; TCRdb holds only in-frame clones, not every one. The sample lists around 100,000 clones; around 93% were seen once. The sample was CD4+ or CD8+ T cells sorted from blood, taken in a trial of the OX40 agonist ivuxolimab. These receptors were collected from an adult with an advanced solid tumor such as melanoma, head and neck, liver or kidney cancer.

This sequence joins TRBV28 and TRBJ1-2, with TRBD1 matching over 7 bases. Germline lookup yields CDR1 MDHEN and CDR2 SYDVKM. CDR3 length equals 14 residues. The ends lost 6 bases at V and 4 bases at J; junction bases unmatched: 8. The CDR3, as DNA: TGTGCCAGCAGGGGGCTGGACAGGTCCTATGGCTACACCTTC. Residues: CASRGLDRSYGYTF.

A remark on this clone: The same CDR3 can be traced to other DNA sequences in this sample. The CDR3 loop is CASSLGGPSTDTQYF. The CDR3 nucleotides read TGCGCCAGCAGCTTGGGAGGGCCGAGCACAGATACGCAGTATTTT. This sequence joins TRBV5-1 and TRBJ2-3, with D possibly TRBD2 on 5 matching bases. This CDR3 is 15 amino acids long. Deletions cut 0 bases from V and 0 bases from J, with 8 bases between. The germline CDR1 and CDR2 sequences are SGHRS and YFSETQ.

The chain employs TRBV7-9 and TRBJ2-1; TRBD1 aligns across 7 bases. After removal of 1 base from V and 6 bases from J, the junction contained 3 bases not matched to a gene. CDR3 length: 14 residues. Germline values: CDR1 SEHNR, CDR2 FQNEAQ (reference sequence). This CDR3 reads CASSLVGTANEQFF. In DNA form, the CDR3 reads TGTGCCAGCAGCTTAGTTGGGACAGCCAATGAGCAGTTCTTC.

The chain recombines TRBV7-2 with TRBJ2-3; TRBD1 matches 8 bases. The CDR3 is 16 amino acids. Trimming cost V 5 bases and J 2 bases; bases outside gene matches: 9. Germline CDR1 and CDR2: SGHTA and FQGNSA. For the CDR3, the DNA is TGTGCCAGCAGCCCGCCCAGGACAGGGCACACAGATACGCAGTATTTT. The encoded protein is CASSPPRTGHTDTQYF.

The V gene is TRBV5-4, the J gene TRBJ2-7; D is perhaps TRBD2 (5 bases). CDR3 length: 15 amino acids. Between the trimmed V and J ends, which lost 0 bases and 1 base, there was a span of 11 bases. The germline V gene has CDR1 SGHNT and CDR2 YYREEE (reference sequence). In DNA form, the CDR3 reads TGTGCCAGCAGCTTGGGCGGGCAGATGTCCTACGAGCAGTACTTC. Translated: CASSLGGQMSYEQYF. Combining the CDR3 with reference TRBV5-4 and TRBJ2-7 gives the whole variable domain ETGVTQSPTHLIKTRGQQVTLRCSSQSGHNTVSWYQQALGQGPQFIFQYYREEENGRGNFPPRFSGLQFPNYSSELNVNALELDDSALYLCASSLGGQMSYEQYFGPGTRLTVT.

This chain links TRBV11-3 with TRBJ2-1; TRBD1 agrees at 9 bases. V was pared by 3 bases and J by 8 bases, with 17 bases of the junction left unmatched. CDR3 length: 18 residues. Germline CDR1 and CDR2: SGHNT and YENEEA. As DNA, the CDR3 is TGTGCCAGCAGCTTCTCGTCCGTCGTCGGACAGGGGTTCGATGAGCAGTTCTTC. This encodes CASSFSSVVGQGFDEQFF. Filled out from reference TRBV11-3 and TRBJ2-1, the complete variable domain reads EAGVVQSPRYKIIEKKQPVAFWCNPISGHNTLYWYLQNLGQGPELLIRYENEEAVDDSQLPKDRFSAERLKGVDSTLKIQPAELGDSAVYLCASSFSSVVGQGFDEQFFGPGTRLTVL.

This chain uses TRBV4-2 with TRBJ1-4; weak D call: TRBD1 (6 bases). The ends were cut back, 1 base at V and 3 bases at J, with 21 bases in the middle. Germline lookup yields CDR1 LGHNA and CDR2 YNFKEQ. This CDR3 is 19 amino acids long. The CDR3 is CASSQGEGRGGTANEKLFF. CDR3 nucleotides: TGTGCCAGCAGCCAAGGAGAGGGAAGGGGGGGAACGGCTAATGAAAAACTGTTTTTT.